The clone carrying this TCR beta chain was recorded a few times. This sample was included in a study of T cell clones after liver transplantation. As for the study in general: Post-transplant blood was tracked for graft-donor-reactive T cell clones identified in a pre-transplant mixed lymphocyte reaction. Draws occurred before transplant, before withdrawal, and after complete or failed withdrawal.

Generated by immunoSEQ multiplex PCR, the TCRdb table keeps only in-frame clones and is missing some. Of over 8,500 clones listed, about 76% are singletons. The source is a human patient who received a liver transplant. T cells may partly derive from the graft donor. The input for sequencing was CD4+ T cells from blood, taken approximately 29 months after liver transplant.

CDR3 coding DNA: TGTGCCAGCACAAAACTGTCAGGGGTTGAGCAGTTCTTC. Its translation is CASTKLSGVEQFF. This chain joins TRBV6-1 and TRBJ2-1; possibly TRBD1 for D (6 bases). Trimming took 7 bases from V and 9 from J, leaving 16 bases between them. The CDR3 loop spans 13 amino acids. Germline CDR1 is MNHNS and CDR2 is SASEGT.